Reported below is one T cell receptor beta chain. The data were taken from a study of T-cell reconstitution after alpha-beta-depleted transplantation in children. The library targeted TCRbeta and was prepared with unique molecular identifiers. TCRdb reprocessed the PCR reads via MiXCR and lists one record per CDR3 protein. The sample includes about 640,000 distinct CDR3 sequences, roughly 15% of them seen just once. V gave up 1 base and J gave up 6 bases; unmatched junction bases: 4. CDR3 length equals 15 residues. Per germline, CDR1 MGHDK and CDR2 SYGVNS. This TCR derives from a human donor who donated a stem cell graft to a child with acute myeloid leukemia. The chain recombines TRBV25-1 with TRBJ2-3; TRBD2 matches at 10 bases. Source: PBMCs from the stem cell graft donor, taken from the stem cell graft. CDR3 coding DNA: TGTGCCAGCAGTGAATGGGGGACTAGCGCGGATACGCAGTATTTT. Amino acids: CASSEWGTSADTQYF. The entire variable domain, with the rest obtained from reference TRBV25-1 and TRBJ2-3, is as follows: EADIYQTPRYLVIGTGKKITLECSQTMGHDKMYWYQQDPGMELHLIHYSYGVNSTEKGDLSSESTVSRIRTEHFPLTLESARPSHTSQYLCASSEWGTSADTQYFGPGTRLTVL.